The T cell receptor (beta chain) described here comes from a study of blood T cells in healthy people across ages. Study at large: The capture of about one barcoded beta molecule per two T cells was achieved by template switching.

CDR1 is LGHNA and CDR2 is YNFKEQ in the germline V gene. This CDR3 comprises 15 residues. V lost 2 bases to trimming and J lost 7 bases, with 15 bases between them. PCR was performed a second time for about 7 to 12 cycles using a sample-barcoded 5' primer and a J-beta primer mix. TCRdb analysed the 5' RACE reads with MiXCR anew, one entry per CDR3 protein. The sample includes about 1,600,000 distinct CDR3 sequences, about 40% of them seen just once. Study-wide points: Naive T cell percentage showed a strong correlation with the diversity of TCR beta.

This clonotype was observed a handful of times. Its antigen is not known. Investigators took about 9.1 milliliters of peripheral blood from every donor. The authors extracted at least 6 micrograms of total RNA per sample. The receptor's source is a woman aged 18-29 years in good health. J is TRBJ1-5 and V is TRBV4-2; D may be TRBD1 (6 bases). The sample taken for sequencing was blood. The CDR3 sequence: CASSQYSGEGQPQHF. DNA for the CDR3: TGTGCCAGCAGCCAATACTCAGGGGAAGGACAGCCCCAGCATTTT.